The clone carrying this TCR beta chain was counted between two and nine times. This entry comes from a study of blood T cell repertoires in COVID-19. Background on the study: PBMCs, B-cell-depleted T cells, or T cells provided the cDNA or gDNA that made up the material.

Participants were aged about 18 to 100 years from about two dozen US areas. Assay used: immunoSEQ multiplex PCR; TCRdb lists only in-frame clones, some missing. The repertoire holds 180,000 or so clones, with over 75% as singletons. CDR1 and CDR2 from the germline V gene are SEHNR and FQNEAQ (reference sequence). The CDR3 covers 13 residues. The ends lost 5 bases at V and 3 bases at J; junction bases unmatched: 3. The TCR was taken from a man between 45 and 60 years old who had recovered from COVID-19. The chain combines TRBV7-9 with TRBJ2-7; 8 nucleotides line up with TRBD1. The sample taken for sequencing was PBMCs or T cells enriched from blood (not recorded which). As DNA, the CDR3 is TGTGCCAGCAGCCCGACAGGGGTCTACGAGCAGTACTTC. Translation gives CASSPTGVYEQYF.